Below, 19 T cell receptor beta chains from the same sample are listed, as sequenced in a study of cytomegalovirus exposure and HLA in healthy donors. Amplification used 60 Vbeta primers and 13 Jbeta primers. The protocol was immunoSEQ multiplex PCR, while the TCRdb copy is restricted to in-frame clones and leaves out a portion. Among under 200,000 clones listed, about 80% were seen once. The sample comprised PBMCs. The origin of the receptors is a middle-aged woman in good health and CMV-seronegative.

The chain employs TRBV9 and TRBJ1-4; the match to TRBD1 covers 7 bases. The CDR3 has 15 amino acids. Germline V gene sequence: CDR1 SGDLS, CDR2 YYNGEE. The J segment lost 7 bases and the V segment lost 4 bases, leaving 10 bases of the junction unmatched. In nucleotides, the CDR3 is TGTGCCAGCAGCCCGACAGGGCGGGGCGGTGAAAAACTGTTTTTT. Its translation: CASSPTGRGGEKLFF.

The CDR3: CAWSPRGLAGEETQYF. The CDR3 DNA is TGTGCCTGGAGTCCAAGAGGGCTAGCGGGAGAAGAGACCCAGTACTTC. The chain joins TRBV30 to TRBJ2-5; 10 bases agree with TRBD2. Germline trimming cut 2 bases from V and 3 bases from J; bases unmatched to any gene: 9. The length of the CDR3 is 16 residues. Germline V gives CDR1 GTSNPN, CDR2 SVGIG (reference sequence).

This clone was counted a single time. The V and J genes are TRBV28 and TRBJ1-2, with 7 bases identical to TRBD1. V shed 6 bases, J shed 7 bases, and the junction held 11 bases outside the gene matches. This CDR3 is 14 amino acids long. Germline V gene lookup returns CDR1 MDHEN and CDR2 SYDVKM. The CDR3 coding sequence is TGTGCCAGCAGCCTACAACAGGGGTTGGGTGGCTACACCTTC. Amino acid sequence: CASSLQQGLGGYTF.

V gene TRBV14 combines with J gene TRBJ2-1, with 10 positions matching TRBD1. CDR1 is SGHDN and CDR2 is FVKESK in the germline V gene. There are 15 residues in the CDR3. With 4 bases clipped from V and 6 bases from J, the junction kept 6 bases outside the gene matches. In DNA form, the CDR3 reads TGTGCCAGCAGCCCAGGACAGGGGGGGGGCAATGAGCAGTTCTTC. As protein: CASSPGQGGGNEQFF.

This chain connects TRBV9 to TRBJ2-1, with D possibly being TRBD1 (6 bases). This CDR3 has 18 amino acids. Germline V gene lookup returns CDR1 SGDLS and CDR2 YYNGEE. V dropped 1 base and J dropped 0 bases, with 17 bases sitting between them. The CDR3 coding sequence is TGTGCCAGCAGCGTACGATCAGGGGTCACGAGCTCCTACAATGAGCAGTTCTTC. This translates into CASSVRSGVTSSYNEQFF.

Here the CDR3 reads CASSLVLAGNEQFF. The DNA for the CDR3 is TGTGCCAGCAGCTTAGTCTTAGCGGGGAATGAGCAGTTCTTC. The chain employs TRBV11-2 and TRBJ2-1; 8 nucleotides match TRBD2. V dropped 1 base and J dropped 7; count of bases not matched to a gene: 3. This CDR3 has 14 residues. CDR1 and CDR2 (germline): SGHAT, FQNNGV.

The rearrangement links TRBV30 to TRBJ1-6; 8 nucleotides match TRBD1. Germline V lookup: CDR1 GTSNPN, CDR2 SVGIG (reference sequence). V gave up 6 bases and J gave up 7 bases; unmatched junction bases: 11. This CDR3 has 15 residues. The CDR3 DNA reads TGTGCCTGTACAGGGGGTCCCCAGTGGAATTCACCCCTCCACTTT. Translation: CACTGGPQWNSPLHF.

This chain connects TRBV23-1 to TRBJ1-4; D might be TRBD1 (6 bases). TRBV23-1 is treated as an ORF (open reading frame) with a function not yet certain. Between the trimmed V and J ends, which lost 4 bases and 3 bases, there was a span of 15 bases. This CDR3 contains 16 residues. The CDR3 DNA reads TGCGCCAGCAGTCGAAATCGGACAGTATCTAATGAAAAACTGTTTTTT. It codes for CASSRNRTVSNEKLFF.

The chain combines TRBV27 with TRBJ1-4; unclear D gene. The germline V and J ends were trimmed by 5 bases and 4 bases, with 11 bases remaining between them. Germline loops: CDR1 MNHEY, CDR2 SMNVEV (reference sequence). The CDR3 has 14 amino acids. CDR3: CASSPGLFNEKLFF. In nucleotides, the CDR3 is TGTGCCAGCAGTCCCGGGTTGTTTAATGAAAAACTGTTTTTT.

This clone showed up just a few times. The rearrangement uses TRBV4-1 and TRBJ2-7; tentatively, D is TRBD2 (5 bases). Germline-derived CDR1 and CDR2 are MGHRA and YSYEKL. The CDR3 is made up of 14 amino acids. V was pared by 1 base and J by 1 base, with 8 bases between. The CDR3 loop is CASSQVSGSYEQYF. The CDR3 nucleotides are TGCGCCAGCAGCCAAGTGAGCGGTTCCTACGAGCAGTACTTC.

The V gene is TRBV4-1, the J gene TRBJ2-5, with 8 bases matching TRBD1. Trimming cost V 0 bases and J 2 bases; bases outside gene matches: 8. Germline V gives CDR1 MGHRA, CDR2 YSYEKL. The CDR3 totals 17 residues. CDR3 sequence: CASSQDRQGAQQETQYF. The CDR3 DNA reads TGCGCCAGCAGCCAAGATCGGCAGGGGGCTCAACAAGAGACCCAGTACTTC.

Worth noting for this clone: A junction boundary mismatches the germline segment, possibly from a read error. The CDR3 DNA follows: TGTTCCAGCAGCTTATGGGCAGGGAATGAAAAACTGTTTTTT. Amino acid sequence: CSSSLWAGNEKLFF. The rearrangement uses TRBV7-9 and TRBJ1-4, with D possibly matching TRBD1 (5 bases). The CDR3 extends over 14 amino acids. Looked up from germline, CDR1 is SEHNR and CDR2 is FQNEAQ (reference sequence).

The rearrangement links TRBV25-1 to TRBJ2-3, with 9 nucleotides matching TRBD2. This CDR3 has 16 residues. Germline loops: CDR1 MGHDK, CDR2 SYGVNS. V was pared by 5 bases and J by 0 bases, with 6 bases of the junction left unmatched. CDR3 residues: CASSLAGTTSTDTQYF. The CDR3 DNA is TGTGCCAGCAGTCTAGCGGGGACAACTAGCACAGATACGCAGTATTTT.

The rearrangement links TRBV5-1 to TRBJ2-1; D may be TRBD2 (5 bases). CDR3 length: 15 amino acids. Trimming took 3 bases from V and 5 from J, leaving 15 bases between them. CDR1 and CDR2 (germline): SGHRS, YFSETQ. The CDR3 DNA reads TGCGCCAGCAGCTCCCGGGAAGTCCTCAACAATGAGCAGTTCTTC. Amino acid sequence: CASSSREVLNNEQFF. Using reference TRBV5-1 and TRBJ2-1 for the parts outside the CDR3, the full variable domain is KAGVTQTPRYLIKTRGQQVTLSCSPISGHRSVSWYQQTPGQGLQFLFEYFSETQRNKGNFPGRFSGRQFSNSRSEMNVSTLELGDSALYLCASSSREVLNNEQFFGPGTRLTVL.

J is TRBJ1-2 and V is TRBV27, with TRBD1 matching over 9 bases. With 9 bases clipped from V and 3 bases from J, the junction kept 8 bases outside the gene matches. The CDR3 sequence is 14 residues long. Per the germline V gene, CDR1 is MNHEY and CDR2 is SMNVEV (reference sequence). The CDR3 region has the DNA TGTGCCAGAGCCACAGGGGGCGGATACTATGGCTACACCTTC. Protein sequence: CARATGGGYYGYTF.

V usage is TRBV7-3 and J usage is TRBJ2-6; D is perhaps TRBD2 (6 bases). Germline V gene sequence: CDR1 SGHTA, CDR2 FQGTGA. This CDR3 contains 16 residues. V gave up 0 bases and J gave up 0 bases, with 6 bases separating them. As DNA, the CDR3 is TGTGCCAGCAGCTTAACGGGGGGCTCTGGGGCCAACGTCCTGACTTTC. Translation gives CASSLTGGSGANVLTF. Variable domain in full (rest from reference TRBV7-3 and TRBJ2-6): GAGVSQTPSNKVTEKGKYVELRCDPISGHTALYWYRQSLGQGPEFLIYFQGTGAADDSGLPNDRFFAVRPEGSVSTLKIQRTERGDSAVYLCASSLTGGSGANVLTFGAGSRLTVL.

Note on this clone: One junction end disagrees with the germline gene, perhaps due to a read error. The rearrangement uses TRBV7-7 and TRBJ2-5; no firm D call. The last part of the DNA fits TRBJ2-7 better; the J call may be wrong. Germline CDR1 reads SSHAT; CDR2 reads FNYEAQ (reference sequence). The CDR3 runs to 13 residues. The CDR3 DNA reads TGTGCTAGCAGCGAAAGCCCATCCTACGAGCAGTACTTC. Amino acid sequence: CASSESPSYEQYF.

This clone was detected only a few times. CDR3 sequence (DNA): TGTGCCAGCAGTCGCCAAGGGGGATCCGGCTACACCTTC. Protein product: CASSRQGGSGYTF. The chain couples TRBV6-6 to TRBJ1-2; maybe TRBD1 (6 bases). V was shortened by 5 bases and J by 8 bases, with 15 bases between the two germline ends. Per germline, CDR1 MNHNY and CDR2 SVGAGI (reference sequence). The CDR3 has 13 amino acids.

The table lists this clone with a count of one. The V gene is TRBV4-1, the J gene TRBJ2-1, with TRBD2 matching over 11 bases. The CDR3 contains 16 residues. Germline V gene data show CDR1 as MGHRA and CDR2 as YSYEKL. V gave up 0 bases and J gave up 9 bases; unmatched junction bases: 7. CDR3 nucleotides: TGCGCCAGCAGCCAAGATCCATCTAGCGGGAGGCGTGAGCAGTTCTTC. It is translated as CASSQDPSSGRREQFF.